This T cell receptor (beta chain) came from a study of blood T cell repertoires in COVID-19. Recruitment covered about two dozen US areas and drew participants whose ages spanned about 18 to 90 years. Profiling relied on immunoSEQ multiplex PCR, and the TCRdb table lists in-frame clones only, not all of them. The data hold just over 350,000 clones, with about 88% observed a single time. The V segment lost 6 bases and the J segment 6 bases; nucleotides outside the gene matches: 6. Germline assignment: CDR1 MNHEY and CDR2 SVGAGI. The CDR3 runs 13 residues. Sequences were obtained from PBMCs or T cells enriched from blood (not recorded which). V gene TRBV6-5 combines with J gene TRBJ1-1; TRBD1 matches at 8 bases. This TCR derives from a woman in her thirties who had recovered from COVID-19. The DNA of the CDR3 is TGTGCCAGCAGAGGACAGGGTATTTCTGAAGCTTTCTTT. Translated: CASRGQGISEAFF.